This entry lists 12 T cell receptor beta chains sequenced from one sample in a study of T cell repertoires and HLA-DP antigens. These receptors lack a known antigen. Generated by immunoSEQ multiplex PCR, the TCRdb table keeps only in-frame clones and is missing some. The profile covers over 100,000 clones, with about 92% appearing a single time and around 0.25% taken by the ten largest. The sample taken for sequencing was CD4+ T cells from PBMCs. The receptors shown here come from a woman younger than 30 in good health and CMV-seronegative.

V and J are TRBV27 and TRBJ2-7; D is uncertain. V was pared by 3 bases and J by 7 bases, with 7 bases between. The CDR3 runs 11 residues. CDR1 and CDR2 from the germline V gene are MNHEY and SMNVEV (reference sequence). The CDR3 reads CASSFEGEQYV. CDR3 bases: TGTGCCAGCAGTTTCGAAGGTGAGCAGTACGTC.

The chain links TRBV14 to TRBJ1-3, with D hard to call. The CDR3 contains 16 residues. V lost 3 bases, J lost 2 bases, and 14 bases lay in between. Germline V lookup: CDR1 SGHDN, CDR2 FVKESK. The CDR3 sequence: CASSQFAPGTGNTIYF. CDR3 DNA sequence: TGTGCCAGCAGCCAGTTTGCCCCGGGCACTGGAAACACCATATATTTT.

CDR3 residues: CASSRQVAYEQYV. In nucleotides, the CDR3 is TGTGCCAGCAGCCGACAGGTAGCCTACGAGCAGTACGTC. V usage is TRBV11-2 and J usage is TRBJ2-7; a weak D match, TRBD1 (6 bases). In germline, CDR1 is SGHAT, CDR2 FQNNGV. V shed 5 bases and J shed 2 bases, with 10 bases lying between them. CDR3 length equals 13 residues.

The gene calls are TRBV28 and TRBJ2-7, with TRBD1 identical over 10 bases. This CDR3 is built from 13 residues. CDR1 is MDHEN, CDR2 SYDVKM, per germline. Germline trimming cut 5 bases from V and 5 bases from J; bases unmatched to any gene: 3. CDR3 loop: CASSRQGAHEQYF. CDR3 coding DNA: TGTGCCAGCAGTAGACAGGGGGCCCACGAGCAGTACTTC.

The genes are TRBV23-1 and TRBJ2-7; maybe TRBD2 (7 bases). TRBV23-1 is recorded as an ORF, its role being uncertain. The CDR3 totals 16 residues. Trimming pared 6 bases from V and 6 bases from J, leaving 24 bases between. The CDR3 spells CASSLSPGGISLEQYF. The CDR3 DNA sequence: TGCGCCAGCAGCCTATCCCCGGGGGGCATCTCTCTCGAGCAGTACTTC.

V gene TRBV6-5 combines with J gene TRBJ2-7; 11 bases map to TRBD1. V shed 7 bases, J shed 1 base, and the junction held 3 bases outside the gene matches. The germline CDR1 and CDR2 sequences are MNHEY and SVGAGI. The CDR3 is made up of 14 amino acids. The DNA for the CDR3 is TGTGCCAGCAACCGGGACAGGGGGTCCTACGAGCAGTACTTC. Encoded protein: CASNRDRGSYEQYF.

The CDR3, as DNA: TGTGCCAGCAGCCGTTTAAAAGGCCCGGCAGATACGCAGTATTTT. It specifies CASSRLKGPADTQYF. V usage is TRBV7-9 and J usage is TRBJ2-3; D gene ambiguous. Trimming removed 5 bases at V and 4 bases at J, with 16 bases between. The CDR3 covers 15 residues. Looked up from germline, CDR1 is SEHNR and CDR2 is FQNEAQ (reference sequence).

This clone is a singleton in its sample. This chain joins TRBV5-6 and TRBJ1-2; perhaps TRBD1 as D (5 bases). This CDR3 comprises 13 residues. The V and J ends lost 4 bases and 3 bases respectively, with 10 bases between them. Germline V gene lookup returns CDR1 SGHDT and CDR2 YYEEEE. Written as DNA, the CDR3 is TGTGCCAGCAGCCTCGGCAGGGACTATGGCTACACCTTC. Amino acids: CASSLGRDYGYTF.

This chain connects TRBV7-8 to TRBJ2-5, with 8 bases fitting TRBD2. V gave up 5 bases and J gave up 1 base; unmatched junction bases: 6. CDR3 length: 15 residues. Germline CDR1 and CDR2: SGHVS and FQNEAQ. The CDR3 nucleotides read TGTGCCAGCAGCCCGGGAGGGAAACGCCAAGAGACCCAGTACTTC. It specifies CASSPGGKRQETQYF.

V usage is TRBV28 and J usage is TRBJ1-5; 11 bases align to TRBD1. Germline trimming cut 6 bases from V and 6 bases from J; bases unmatched to any gene: 10. CDR1 and CDR2 (germline): MDHEN, SYDVKM. The CDR3 length is 16 residues. CDR3 region: CASSSGQGARFQPQHF. The CDR3 nucleotides read TGTGCCAGCAGCTCCGGACAGGGGGCCCGGTTTCAGCCCCAGCATTTT.

V is TRBV30 and J is TRBJ1-4, with D maybe TRBD1 (5 bases). CDR3 length: 14 amino acids. V was pared by 4 bases and J by 7 bases, with 16 bases between. CDR1 and CDR2 from the germline V gene are GTSNPN and SVGIG (reference sequence). CDR3 region: CAWNKRGFGEKLFF. CDR3 DNA: TGTGCCTGGAATAAACGGGGCTTCGGTGAAAAACTGTTTTTT.

The V and J genes are TRBV27 and TRBJ2-1; D unclear. This CDR3 is built from 15 residues. V was pared by 3 bases and J by 0 bases, with 9 bases between. Germline V gene data show CDR1 as MNHEY and CDR2 as SMNVEV (reference sequence). Written as DNA, the CDR3 is TGTGCCAGCAGTTTGGCTGGCCTCTCCTACAATGAGCAGTTCTTC. Encoded protein: CASSLAGLSYNEQFF.